What follows are 18 T cell receptor beta chains derived from one specimen sequenced in a study of vaccination and CD4 T cells after COVID-19. These receptors are not linked to any known antigen. Cultured CD4+ T cell DNA was sequenced using the Oncomine TCR Beta short-read assay. MiXCR, run by TCRdb on the PCR reads, gives a single entry per CDR3 protein. In the table there are about 16,000 distinct CDR3 sequences, approximately 50% of which are singletons. Documented treatment: roughly ten-day PBMC culture with coronavirus spike peptide pools or control peptides (ViraFEST assay). Sequences were derived from CD4+ T cells from blood, cultured in vitro, sampled before SARS-CoV-2 vaccination. The source is a human donor who had recovered from COVID-19.

This clonotype was seen more than once but under ten times. The rearrangement links TRBV20-1 to TRBJ2-3, with D possibly matching TRBD2 (6 bases). The germline V and J ends were trimmed by 3 bases and 2 bases, with 9 bases remaining between them. This CDR3 is 13 amino acids long. Germline assignment: CDR1 DFQATT and CDR2 SNEGSKA (reference sequence). CDR3 loop: CSARGLITDTQYF. The DNA for the CDR3 is TGCAGTGCTAGGGGACTCATCACAGATACGCAGTATTTT.

The chain links TRBV18 to TRBJ2-5; D is uncertain. The ends were cut back, 3 bases at V and 2 bases at J, with 7 bases in the middle. There are 13 residues in the CDR3. Germline loops: CDR1 KGHSH, CDR2 LQKENI. CDR3 nucleotide sequence: TGTGCCAGCTCACCCGAGCTACAAGAGACCCAGTACTTC. Amino acids: CASSPELQETQYF.

V usage is TRBV10-2 and J usage is TRBJ2-7; D remains unclear. V lost 3 bases, J lost 2 bases, and 11 bases lay in between. Germline CDR1 WSHSY, CDR2 SAAADI. This CDR3 has 14 residues. CDR3 sequence reads: CASSDSPLAYEQYF. The CDR3 DNA reads TGCGCCAGCAGTGATAGCCCATTGGCCTACGAGCAGTACTTC.

The chain combines TRBV27 with TRBJ2-7, with 10 bases identical to TRBD2. V shed 6 bases, J shed 3 bases, and the junction held 5 bases outside the gene matches. This CDR3 spans 14 amino acids. Germline V CDR1 and CDR2: MNHEY, SMNVEV (reference sequence). The CDR3 loop is CASSRLAGVYEQYF. The CDR3 DNA is TGTGCCAGCAGCAGGCTAGCGGGAGTCTACGAGCAGTACTTC.

The chain employs TRBV7-3 and TRBJ1-1, with D tentatively TRBD1 (5 bases). This CDR3 spans 13 amino acids. Germline values: CDR1 SGHTA, CDR2 FQGTGA. Deletions cut 5 bases from V and 2 bases from J, with 9 bases between. The CDR3 reads CASSAQGNTEAFF. DNA of the CDR3: TGTGCCAGCAGCGCGCAGGGTAACACTGAAGCTTTCTTT.

The sample holds one count of this clonotype. The chain combines TRBV2 with TRBJ2-1, with a weak D call TRBD1 (6 bases). This CDR3 comprises 15 residues. Trimming took off 6 bases at V and 4 bases at J, with 16 bases between the two ends. Germline lookup yields CDR1 SNHLY and CDR2 FYNNEI. CDR3: CASSDTGFEYNEQFF. Here the CDR3 DNA reads TGTGCCAGCAGCGATACAGGGTTTGAATACAATGAGCAGTTCTTC.

The chain recombines TRBV19 with TRBJ1-2; D gene ambiguous. CDR3 size: 13 residues. The ends were cut back, 5 bases at V and 4 bases at J, with 11 bases in the middle. Germline V gene data show CDR1 as LNHDA and CDR2 as SQIVND (reference sequence). This chain's CDR3 is CASSQAGGYGYTF. For the CDR3, the DNA is TGTGCCAGTAGTCAGGCCGGCGGCTATGGCTACACCTTC.

The chain joins TRBV12-3 or TRBV12-4 to TRBJ1-1; D call uncertain. The CDR3 runs to 13 residues. The V end was cut by 2 bases, the J end by 0 bases, with 4 bases between. Here the CDR3 DNA reads TGTGCCAGCAGTTTATTGGTGAACACTGAAGCTTTCTTT. As protein: CASSLLVNTEAFF.

This clonotype was detected a few times. The V call is TRBV20-1, the J call TRBJ2-3, with no clear D. The CDR3 length is 13 residues. The germline V gene has CDR1 DFQATT and CDR2 SNEGSKA (reference sequence). The V end lost 5 bases, the J end lost 1 base, and 10 bases lay between the germline ends. The CDR3 DNA follows: TGCAGTGCTTTGAACCAGGGCACAGATACGCAGTATTTT. It specifies CSALNQGTDTQYF.

This chain uses TRBV20-1 with TRBJ2-1; possibly TRBD2 for D (5 bases). CDR1 and CDR2 (germline): DFQATT, SNEGSKA (reference sequence). Trimming cost V 2 bases and J 0 bases, with 17 bases left between them. The CDR3 runs 17 residues. CDR3 amino acids: CSARLPGGPSSYNEQFF. As DNA, the CDR3 is TGCAGTGCTAGATTACCTGGCGGGCCAAGCTCCTACAATGAGCAGTTCTTC.

The chain links TRBV2 to TRBJ2-5; 8 bases map to TRBD2. CDR3 length: 16 residues. Trimming took 9 bases from V and 1 from J; bases not matched to a gene: 13. CDR1 is SNHLY and CDR2 is FYNNEI in the germline V gene. CDR3 DNA sequence: TGTGCCAGTTCCTTTTTAGCGGGGCCCCTCCAAGAGACCCAGTACTTC. Protein product: CASSFLAGPLQETQYF.

This sequence joins TRBV6-5 and TRBJ1-5; 11 positions match TRBD1. J gave up 4 bases and V 2 bases, and 7 bases lay outside the gene matches. The CDR3 extends over 17 amino acids. CDR1 is MNHEY and CDR2 is SVGAGI in the germline V gene. The CDR3 coding sequence is TGTGCCAGCAGTTACGGGACAGGGGGGGAACTGAATCAGCCCCAGCATTTT. It yields the protein CASSYGTGGELNQPQHF.

The gene calls are TRBV4-2 and TRBJ1-6, with D uncertain. V was trimmed by 5 bases and J by 7 bases, leaving 15 bases between them. The CDR3 is 15 residues long. Germline V lookup: CDR1 LGHNA, CDR2 YNFKEQ. Here the CDR3 reads CASSYTLIQNSPLHF. The CDR3 coding sequence is TGTGCCAGCAGCTATACGCTAATCCAGAATTCACCCCTCCACTTT.

This sequence joins TRBV6-1 and TRBJ1-1; a weak D match, TRBD1 (5 bases). CDR3 size: 16 residues. Germline-derived CDR1 and CDR2 are MNHNS and SASEGT. Trimming pared 4 bases from V and 1 base from J, leaving 16 bases between. The CDR3 spells CASSASWGYPNTEAFF. The CDR3 nucleotides read TGTGCCAGCAGTGCCTCTTGGGGGTACCCGAACACTGAAGCTTTCTTT.

The chain couples TRBV15 to TRBJ1-2; the match to TRBD1 covers 10 bases. CDR1 and CDR2 (germline): LNHNV, YYDKDF (reference sequence). The CDR3 covers 17 residues. V shed 0 bases, J shed 3 bases, and the junction held 7 bases outside the gene matches. The CDR3 is CATSRDLGQGVDYGYTF. Here the CDR3 DNA reads TGTGCCACCAGCAGAGATCTAGGACAGGGGGTCGACTATGGCTACACCTTC.

This CDR3 is CASSKGTSGSEQYF. Written as DNA, the CDR3 is TGTGCCAGCAGCAAAGGGACTAGCGGGAGCGAGCAGTACTTC. The V call is TRBV21-1, the J call TRBJ2-7; no check of the table's D call, TRBD2, against the DNA was made. TRBV21-1 is deemed a pseudogene. This CDR3 has 14 amino acids.

This clonotype counts as medium-sized. V gene TRBV10-1 combines with J gene TRBJ2-7; tentative D call: TRBD2 (6 bases). The CDR3 runs 15 residues. Between the trimmed V and J ends, which lost 0 bases and 7 bases, there was a span of 16 bases. Germline V CDR1 and CDR2: WNHNN, SYGVQD (reference sequence). The CDR3 here is CASSESLAGWKEQYF. DNA for the CDR3: TGCGCCAGCAGTGAGTCACTAGCTGGCTGGAAAGAGCAGTACTTC.

This rearrangement joins TRBV20-1 to TRBJ1-3, with TRBD1 matching 7 bases. Per the germline V gene, CDR1 is DFQATT and CDR2 is SNEGSKA (reference sequence). The CDR3 is 13 amino acids. Trimming took 7 bases from V and 3 from J; bases not matched to a gene: 6. CDR3 in DNA: TGCAGTGTGGGACAGCTGGGTGGAAACACCATATATTTT. It encodes CSVGQLGGNTIYF.